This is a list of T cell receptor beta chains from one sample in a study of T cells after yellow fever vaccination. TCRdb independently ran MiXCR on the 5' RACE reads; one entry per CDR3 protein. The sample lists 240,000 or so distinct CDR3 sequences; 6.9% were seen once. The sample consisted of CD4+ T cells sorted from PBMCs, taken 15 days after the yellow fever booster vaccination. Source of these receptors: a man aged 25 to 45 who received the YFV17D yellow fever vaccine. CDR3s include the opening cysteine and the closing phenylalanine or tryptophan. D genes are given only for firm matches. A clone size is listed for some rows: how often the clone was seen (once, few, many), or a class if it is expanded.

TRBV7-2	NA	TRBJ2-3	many	CASSLSRDNTDTQYF	TGTGCCAGCAGCTTATCTAGGGATAACACAGATACGCAGTATTTT
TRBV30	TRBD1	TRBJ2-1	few	CAWNPGQGKQFF	TGTGCCTGGAATCCCGGACAGGGAAAGCAGTTCTTC
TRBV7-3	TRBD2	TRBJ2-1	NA	CASSALPSGVKQFF	TGTGCCAGCAGCGCCCTCCCGAGCGGGGTTAAGCAGTTCTTC
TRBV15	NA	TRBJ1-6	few	CATSKQNYNSPLHF	TGTGCCACCAGTAAACAGAACTATAATTCACCCCTCCACTTT
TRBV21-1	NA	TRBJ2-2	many	CASSKDQGVGLDGAGELFF	TGTGCCAGCAGCAAAGATCAGGGGGTAGGACTAGACGGAGCCGGGGAGCTGTTTTTT
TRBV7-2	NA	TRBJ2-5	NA	CASSFGNWEGTQYF	TGTGCCAGCAGCTTTGGAAACTGGGAAGGGACCCAGTACTTC
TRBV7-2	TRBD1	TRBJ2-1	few	CASRLPGQGSYNEQFF	TGTGCCAGCAGACTACCCGGACAGGGGTCCTACAATGAGCAGTTCTTC
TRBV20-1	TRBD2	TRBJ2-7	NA	CSARSQPAGPREQYF	TGCAGTGCTAGAAGCCAGCCAGCGGGGCCCCGTGAGCAGTACTTC
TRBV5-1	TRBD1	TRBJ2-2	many	CASIPGTGDNGELFF	TGCGCCAGCATCCCGGGGACAGGGGATAACGGGGAGCTGTTTTTT
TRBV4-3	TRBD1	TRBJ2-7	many	CASSQERWDRVYEQYF	TGCGCCAGCAGCCAAGAGCGGTGGGACAGGGTTTACGAGCAGTACTTC
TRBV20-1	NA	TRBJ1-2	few	CSASEGRLANYGYTF	TGCAGTGCCTCAGAGGGGCGGCTTGCTAACTATGGCTACACCTTC
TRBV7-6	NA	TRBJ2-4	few	CASSRQGNKNIQYF	TGTGCCAGCAGCCGTCAGGGGAACAAAAACATTCAGTACTTC
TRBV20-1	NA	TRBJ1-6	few	CSARNGRQSRNSPLHF	TGCAGTGCTAGAAATGGTCGGCAGAGTAGAAATTCACCCCTCCACTTT
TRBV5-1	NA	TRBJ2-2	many	CASSLGDRSTGELFF	TGCGCCAGCAGCTTGGGAGACAGGAGCACCGGGGAGCTGTTTTTT
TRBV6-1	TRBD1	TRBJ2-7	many	CASTQTGGPYEQYF	TGTGCCAGCACCCAGACAGGGGGCCCTTACGAGCAGTACTTC
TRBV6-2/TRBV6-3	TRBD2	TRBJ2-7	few	CASSYRPSGTYEQYF	TGTGCCAGCAGTTACCGGCCTAGCGGGACCTACGAGCAGTACTTC
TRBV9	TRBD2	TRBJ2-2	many	CASQGGPSGELFF	TGTGCCAGCCAGGGAGGGCCCTCCGGGGAGCTGTTTTTT
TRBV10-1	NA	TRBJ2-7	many	CASSEAGPLSSYEQYF	TGCGCCAGCAGTGAAGCAGGGCCCCTAAGCTCCTACGAGCAGTACTTC
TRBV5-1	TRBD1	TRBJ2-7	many	CASSLGDRVNEQYF	TGCGCCAGCAGCTTGGGGGACAGGGTCAACGAGCAGTACTTC
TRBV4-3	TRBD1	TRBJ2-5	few	CASSHTFGQGRGTQYF	TGCGCCAGCAGCCATACATTCGGACAGGGGCGAGGGACCCAGTACTTC
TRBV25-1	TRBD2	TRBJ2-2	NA	CASSERTSGTGELFF	TGTGCCAGCAGTGAAAGAACTAGCGGGACCGGGGAGCTGTTTTTT
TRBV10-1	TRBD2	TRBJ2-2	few	CASSGSGTSGSGNTGELFF	TGCGCCAGCAGTGGGAGCGGGACTAGCGGGAGTGGGAACACCGGGGAGCTGTTTTTT
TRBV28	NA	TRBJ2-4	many	CASSFAGTPGTDIQYF	TGTGCCAGCAGTTTCGCGGGCACCCCAGGTACGGACATTCAGTACTTC
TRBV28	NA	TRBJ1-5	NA	CASTGGAPNQPQHF	TGTGCCAGCACTGGGGGGGCCCCCAATCAGCCCCAGCATTTT
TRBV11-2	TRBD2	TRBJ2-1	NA	CASSSDPGTSGRISNEQFF	TGTGCCAGCAGCTCTGACCCGGGCACTAGCGGGAGGATCAGCAATGAGCAGTTCTTC
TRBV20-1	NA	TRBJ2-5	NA	CSASWSLVFRETQYF	TGCAGTGCTAGTTGGAGCTTGGTCTTCAGAGAGACCCAGTACTTC
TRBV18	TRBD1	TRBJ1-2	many	CASSLSGTGDNYGYTF	TGTGCCAGCTCACTATCCGGGACAGGGGACAACTATGGCTACACCTTC
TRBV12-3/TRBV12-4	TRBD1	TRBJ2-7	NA	CASSLVGQGAEEQYF	TGTGCCAGCAGTTTAGTGGGACAGGGGGCTGAGGAGCAGTACTTC
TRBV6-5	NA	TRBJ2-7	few	CASSSPGLGTRSYEQYF	TGTGCCAGCAGTTCGCCGGGACTGGGTACTCGGTCCTACGAGCAGTACTTC
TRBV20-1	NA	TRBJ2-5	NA	CSGGIILETQHF	TGCAGTGGGGGAATCATACTAGAGACCCAGCACTTC
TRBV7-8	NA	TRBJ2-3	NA	CASSGSDTQYF	TGTGCCAGCAGTGGGAGCGATACGCAGTATTTT
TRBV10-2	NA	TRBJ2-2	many	CASSLVSSGELFF	TGCGCCAGCAGTCTTGTCAGCTCTGGGGAGCTGTTTTTT
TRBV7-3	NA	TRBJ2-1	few	CASSLTRSNEQFF	TGTGCCAGCAGCTTGACTAGGTCCAATGAGCAGTTCTTC
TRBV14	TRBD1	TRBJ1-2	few	CASNRGSNYGYTF	TGTGCCAGCAACAGGGGTTCTAACTATGGCTACACCTTC
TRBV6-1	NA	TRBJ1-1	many	CASRENTEAFF	TGTGCCAGCAGAGAAAACACTGAAGCTTTCTTT
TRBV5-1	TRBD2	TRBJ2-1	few	CASSLRSSGDNEQFF	TGCGCCAGCAGCTTGAGGTCTAGCGGGGACAATGAGCAGTTCTTC
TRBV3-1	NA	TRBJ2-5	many	CASSLLHQETQYF	TGTGCCAGCAGCCTCTTGCACCAAGAGACCCAGTACTTC
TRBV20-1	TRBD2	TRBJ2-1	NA	CSATSGRGSGEQFF	TGCAGTGCAACTAGCGGGAGGGGGTCGGGTGAGCAGTTCTTC
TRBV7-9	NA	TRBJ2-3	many	CASSLAGADTQYF	TGTGCCAGCAGCTTAGCGGGAGCAGATACGCAGTATTTT
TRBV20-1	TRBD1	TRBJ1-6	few	CSALDRMNSPLHF	TGCAGTGCTCTGGACAGGATGAACTCACCCCTCCACTTT
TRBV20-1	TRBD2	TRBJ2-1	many	CSAALSGRSISYNEQFF	TGCAGTGCCGCCTTGAGCGGGAGGAGTATCTCCTACAATGAGCAGTTCTTC
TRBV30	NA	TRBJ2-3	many	CALPMGGTDTQYF	TGTGCCTTACCAATGGGGGGCACAGATACGCAGTATTTT
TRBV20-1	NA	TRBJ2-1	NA	CSASTMANEQFF	TGCAGTGCTAGTACGATGGCCAATGAGCAGTTCTTC
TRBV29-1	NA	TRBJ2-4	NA	CSVGGDGKNIQYF	TGCAGCGTAGGGGGGGACGGCAAAAACATTCAGTACTTC
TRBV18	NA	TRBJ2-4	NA	CASSPPIGGKIQTLAKNIQYF	TGTGCCAGCTCACCACCGATCGGCGGGAAGATACAGACTCTAGCCAAAAACATTCAGTACTTC
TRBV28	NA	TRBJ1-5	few	CASSFLGSNQPQHF	TGTGCCAGCAGTTTTTTAGGTAGCAATCAGCCCCAGCATTTT
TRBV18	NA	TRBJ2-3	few	CASSPSDPRTDTQYF	TGTGCCAGCTCACCAAGCGACCCGCGAACAGATACGCAGTATTTT
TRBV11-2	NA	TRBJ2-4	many	CASNGGLAKNIQYF	TGTGCCAGCAATGGCGGATTAGCCAAAAACATTCAGTACTTC
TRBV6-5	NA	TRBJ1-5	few	CASSYLGLPGNQPQHF	TGTGCCAGCAGTTACCTGGGACTCCCGGGGAATCAGCCCCAGCATTTT
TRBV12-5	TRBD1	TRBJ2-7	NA	CARPGQGAGEQYF	TGTGCTAGGCCGGGACAGGGGGCAGGAGAGCAGTACTTC
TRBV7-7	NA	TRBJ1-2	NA	CASSLASWTEKRNYGYTF	TGTGCTAGCAGCTTAGCTAGCTGGACAGAGAAACGTAACTATGGCTACACCTTC